Reported below is one T cell receptor (beta chain). CDR1 is MNHNY, CDR2 SVGAGI, per germline (reference sequence). With V trimmed by 1 base and J by 7 bases, 9 bases remained unmatched. This CDR3 is built from 15 residues. This record comes from a study of cytomegalovirus exposure and HLA in healthy donors. Libraries were prepared by immunoSEQ multiplex PCR; TCRdb keeps only in-frame clonotypes and omits some of them. This sample has approximately 100,000 clones; 93% occur once, and the top ten carry around 1.1%. This TCR was recovered from a young woman in good health and CMV-seropositive. This sequence joins TRBV6-6 and TRBJ2-7, with 8 bases aligning to TRBD2. Material for sequencing was PBMCs. As DNA, the CDR3 is TGTGCCAGCAGTTACTTGGGGACTAGTTATACTGAGCAGTACTTC. Amino acid sequence: CASSYLGTSYTEQYF.